This T cell receptor (beta chain) originates from a study of Graves' ophthalmopathy and Graves' hyperthyroidism. General study findings and limits: Blood also held most thyroid clonotypes expanded above 0.001 frequency.

It was from about 10 ml of fresh peripheral blood that the PBMCs came. Trimming shortened V by 3 bases and J by 1 base, and 3 bases separated the two germline ends. From germline, CDR1 is SQVTM and CDR2 ANQGSEA. This CDR3 is built from 11 residues. RNA transcripts served as template for amplifying TCR beta CDR3 sequences. The library came from an HTBI-primed first-round RT-PCR and a second-round multiplex PCR. TCRdb reprocessed the multiplex PCR reads via MiXCR and lists one record per CDR3 protein. The sample consists of 45,000 to 60,000 distinct CDR3 sequences, approximately 47% of them appearing once. As for this clonotype: What it binds is not known.

The sequenced sample consisted of peripheral blood. This sequence was found in an adult woman with Graves' ophthalmopathy. This sequence joins TRBV29-1 and TRBJ1-2; no clear D gene. The CDR3 loop is CSVDNNYGYTF. CDR3 DNA: TGCAGCGTTGACAATAACTATGGCTACACCTTC.